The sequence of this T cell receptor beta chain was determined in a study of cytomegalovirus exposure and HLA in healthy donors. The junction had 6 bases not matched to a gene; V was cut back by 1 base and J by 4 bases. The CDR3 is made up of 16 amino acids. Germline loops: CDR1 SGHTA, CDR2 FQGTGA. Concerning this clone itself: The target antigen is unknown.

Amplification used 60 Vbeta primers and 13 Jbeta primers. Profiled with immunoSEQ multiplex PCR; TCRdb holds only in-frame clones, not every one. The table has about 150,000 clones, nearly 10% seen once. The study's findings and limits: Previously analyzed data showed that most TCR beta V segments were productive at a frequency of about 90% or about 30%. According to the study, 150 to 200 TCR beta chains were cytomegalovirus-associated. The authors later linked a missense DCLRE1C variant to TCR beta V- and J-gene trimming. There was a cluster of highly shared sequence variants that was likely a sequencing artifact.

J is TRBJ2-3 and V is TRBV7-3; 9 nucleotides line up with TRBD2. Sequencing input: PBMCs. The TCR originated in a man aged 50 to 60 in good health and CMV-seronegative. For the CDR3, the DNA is TGTGCCAGCAGCTTAAATGCCGGGACTAGCCCAGATACGCAGTATTTT. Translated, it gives CASSLNAGTSPDTQYF.